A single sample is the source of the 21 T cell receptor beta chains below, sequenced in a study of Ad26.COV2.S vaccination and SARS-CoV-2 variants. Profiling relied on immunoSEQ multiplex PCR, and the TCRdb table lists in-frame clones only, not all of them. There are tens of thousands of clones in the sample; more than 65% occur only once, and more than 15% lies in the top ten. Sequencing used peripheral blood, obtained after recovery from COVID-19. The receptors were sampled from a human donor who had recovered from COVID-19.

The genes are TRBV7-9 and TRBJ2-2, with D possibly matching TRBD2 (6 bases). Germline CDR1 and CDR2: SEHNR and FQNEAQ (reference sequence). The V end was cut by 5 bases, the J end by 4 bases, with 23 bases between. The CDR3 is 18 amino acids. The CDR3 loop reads CASSPPDGRMLSTGELFF. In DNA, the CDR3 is TGTGCCAGCAGCCCCCCGGACGGGAGAATGTTGAGCACCGGGGAGCTGTTTTTT. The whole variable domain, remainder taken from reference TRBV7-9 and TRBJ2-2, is DTGVSQNPRHKITKRGQNVTFRCDPISEHNRLYWYRQTLGQGPEFLTYFQNEAQLEKSRLLSDRFSAERPKGSFSTLEIQRTEQGDSAMYLCASSPPDGRMLSTGELFFGEGSRLTVL.

CDR3 loop: CASSPNGRTNTEAFF. In DNA form, the CDR3 reads TGTGCCAGCAGTCCCAACGGACGGACGAACACTGAAGCTTTCTTT. The gene calls are TRBV6-2 or TRBV6-3 and TRBJ1-1; the D is unclear. The V end lost 5 bases, the J end lost 1 base, and 14 bases lay between the germline ends. The germline V gene encodes CDR1 MNHEY and CDR2 SVGEGT. This CDR3 comprises 15 residues.

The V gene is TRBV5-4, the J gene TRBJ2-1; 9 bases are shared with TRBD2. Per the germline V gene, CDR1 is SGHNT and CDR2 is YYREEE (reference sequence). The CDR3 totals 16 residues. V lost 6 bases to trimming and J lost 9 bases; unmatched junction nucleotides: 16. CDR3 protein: CASTVGGAGGPSEQFF. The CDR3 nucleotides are TGTGCCAGCACCGTGGGTGGGGCGGGAGGGCCGAGTGAGCAGTTCTTC.

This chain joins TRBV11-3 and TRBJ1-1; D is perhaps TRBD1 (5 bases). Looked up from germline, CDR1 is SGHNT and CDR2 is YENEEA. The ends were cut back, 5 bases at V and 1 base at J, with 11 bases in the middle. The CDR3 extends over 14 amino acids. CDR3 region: CASSPRDGNTEAFF. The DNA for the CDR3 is TGTGCCAGCAGCCCCCGGGACGGGAACACTGAAGCTTTCTTT.

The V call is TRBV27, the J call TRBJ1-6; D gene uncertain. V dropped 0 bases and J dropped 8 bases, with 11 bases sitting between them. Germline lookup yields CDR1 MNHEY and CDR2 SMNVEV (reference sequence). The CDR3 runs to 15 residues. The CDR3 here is CASSLSRQIHSPLHF. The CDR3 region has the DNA TGTGCCAGCAGTTTATCTAGGCAGATCCATTCACCCCTCCACTTT.

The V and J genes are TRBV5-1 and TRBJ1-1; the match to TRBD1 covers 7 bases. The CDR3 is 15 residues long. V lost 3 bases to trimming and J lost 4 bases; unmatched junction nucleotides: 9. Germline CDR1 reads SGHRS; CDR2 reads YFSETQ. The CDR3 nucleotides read TGCGCCAGCAGCTCGGGAGGGGGCGCGTTCACTGAAGCTTTCTTT. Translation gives CASSSGGGAFTEAFF.

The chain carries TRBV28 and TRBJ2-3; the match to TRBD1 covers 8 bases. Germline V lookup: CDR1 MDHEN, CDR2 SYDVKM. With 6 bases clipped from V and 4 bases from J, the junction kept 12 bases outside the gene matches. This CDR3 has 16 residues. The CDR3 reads CASSARTGTLADTQYF. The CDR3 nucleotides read TGTGCCAGCAGCGCCCGGACAGGGACCTTGGCAGATACGCAGTATTTT.

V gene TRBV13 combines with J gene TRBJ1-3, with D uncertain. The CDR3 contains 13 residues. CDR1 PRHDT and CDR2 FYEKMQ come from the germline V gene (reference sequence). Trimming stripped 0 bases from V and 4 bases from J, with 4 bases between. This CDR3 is CASSLGRGNTIYF. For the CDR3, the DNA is TGTGCCAGCAGCTTAGGTCGGGGAAACACCATATATTTT. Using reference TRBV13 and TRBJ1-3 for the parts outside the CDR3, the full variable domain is AAGVIQSPRHLIKEKRETATLKCYPIPRHDTVYWYQQGPGQDPQFLISFYEKMQSDKGSIPDRFSAQQFSDYHSELNMSSLELGDSALYFCASSLGRGNTIYFGEGSWLTVV.

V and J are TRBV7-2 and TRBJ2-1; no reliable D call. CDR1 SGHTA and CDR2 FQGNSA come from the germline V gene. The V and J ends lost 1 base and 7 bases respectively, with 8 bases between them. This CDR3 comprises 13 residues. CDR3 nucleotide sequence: TGTGCCAGCAGCTTAGTCTTGGAGAATGAGCAGTTCTTC. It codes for CASSLVLENEQFF.

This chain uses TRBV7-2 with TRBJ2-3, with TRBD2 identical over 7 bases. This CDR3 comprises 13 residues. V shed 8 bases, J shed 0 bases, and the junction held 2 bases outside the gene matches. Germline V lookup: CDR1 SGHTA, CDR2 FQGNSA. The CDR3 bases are TGTGCCAGCCGGGAGGCGAGCACAGATACGCAGTATTTT. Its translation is CASREASTDTQYF.

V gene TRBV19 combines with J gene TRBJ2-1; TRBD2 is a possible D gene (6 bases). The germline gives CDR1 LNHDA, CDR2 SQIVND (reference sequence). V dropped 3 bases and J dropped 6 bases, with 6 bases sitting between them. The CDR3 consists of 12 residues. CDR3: CASSMGGNEQFF. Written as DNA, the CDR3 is TGTGCCAGTAGTATGGGGGGCAATGAGCAGTTCTTC.

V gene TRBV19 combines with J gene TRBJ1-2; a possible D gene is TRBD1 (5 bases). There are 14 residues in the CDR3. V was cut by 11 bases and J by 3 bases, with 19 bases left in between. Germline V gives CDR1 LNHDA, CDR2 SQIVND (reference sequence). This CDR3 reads CAGSPGGADYGYTF. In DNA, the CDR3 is TGTGCCGGATCCCCCGGAGGGGCGGACTATGGCTACACCTTC.

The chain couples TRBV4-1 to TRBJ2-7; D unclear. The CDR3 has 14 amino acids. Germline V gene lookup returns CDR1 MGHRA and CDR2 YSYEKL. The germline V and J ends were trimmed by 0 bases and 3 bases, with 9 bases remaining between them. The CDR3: CASSQDLGIYEQYF. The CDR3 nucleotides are TGCGCCAGCAGCCAAGATCTGGGCATCTACGAGCAGTACTTC.

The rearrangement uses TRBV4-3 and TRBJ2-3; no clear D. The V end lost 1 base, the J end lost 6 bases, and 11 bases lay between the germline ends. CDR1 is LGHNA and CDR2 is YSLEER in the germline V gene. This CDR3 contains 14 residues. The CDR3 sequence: CASSQVSGSDTQYF. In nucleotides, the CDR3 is TGCGCCAGCAGCCAAGTTTCGGGCTCGGATACGCAGTATTTT.

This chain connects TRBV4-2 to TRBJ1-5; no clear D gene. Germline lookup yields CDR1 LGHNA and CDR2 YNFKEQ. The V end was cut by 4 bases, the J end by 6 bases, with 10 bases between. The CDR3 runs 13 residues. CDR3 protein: CASSPSPTQPQHF. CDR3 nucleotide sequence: TGTGCCAGCAGCCCCTCCCCCACTCAGCCCCAGCATTTT.

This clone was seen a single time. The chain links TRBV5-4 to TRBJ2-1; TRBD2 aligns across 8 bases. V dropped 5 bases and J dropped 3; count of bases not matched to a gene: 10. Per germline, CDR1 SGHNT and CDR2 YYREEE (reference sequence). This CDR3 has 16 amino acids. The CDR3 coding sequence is TGTGCCAGCAGTCCAACCGGGACTAGGTTCTACAATGAGCAGTTCTTC. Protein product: CASSPTGTRFYNEQFF.

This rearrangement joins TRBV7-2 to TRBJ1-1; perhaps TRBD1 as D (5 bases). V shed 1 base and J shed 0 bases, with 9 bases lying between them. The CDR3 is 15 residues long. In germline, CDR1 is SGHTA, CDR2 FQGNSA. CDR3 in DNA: TGTGCCAGCAGCTTAGAGGCAGGGATGAACACTGAAGCTTTCTTT. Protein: CASSLEAGMNTEAFF.

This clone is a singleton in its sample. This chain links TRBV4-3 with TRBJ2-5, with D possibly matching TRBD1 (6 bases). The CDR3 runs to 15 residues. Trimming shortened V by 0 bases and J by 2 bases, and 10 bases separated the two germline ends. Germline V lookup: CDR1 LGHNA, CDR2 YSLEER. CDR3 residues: CASSQDRGTQETQYF. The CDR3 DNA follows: TGCGCCAGCAGCCAAGATAGGGGGACACAAGAGACCCAGTACTTC.

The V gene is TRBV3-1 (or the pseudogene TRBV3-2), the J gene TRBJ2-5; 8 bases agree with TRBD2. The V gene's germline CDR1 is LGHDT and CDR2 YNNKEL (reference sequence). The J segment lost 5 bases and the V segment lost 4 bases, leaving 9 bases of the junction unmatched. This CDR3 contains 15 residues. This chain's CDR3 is CASSRSGIGAETQYF. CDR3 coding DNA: TGTGCCAGCAGCCGTAGCGGGATAGGTGCGGAGACCCAGTACTTC.

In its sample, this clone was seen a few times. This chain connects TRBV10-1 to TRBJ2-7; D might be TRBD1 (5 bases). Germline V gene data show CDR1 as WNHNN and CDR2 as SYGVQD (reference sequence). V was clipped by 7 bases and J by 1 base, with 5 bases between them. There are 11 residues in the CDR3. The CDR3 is CASNRSYEQYF. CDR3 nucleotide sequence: TGCGCCAGCAACAGGTCCTACGAGCAGTACTTC.

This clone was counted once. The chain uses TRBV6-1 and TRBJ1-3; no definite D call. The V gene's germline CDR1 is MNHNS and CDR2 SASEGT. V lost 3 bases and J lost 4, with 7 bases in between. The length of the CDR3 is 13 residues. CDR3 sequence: CASSETAGNTIYF. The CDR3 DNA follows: TGTGCCAGCAGTGAGACCGCGGGAAACACCATATATTTT.